This T cell receptor beta chain derives from a study of T cells in tumors and immune-related adverse events. Repertoires were generated with immunoSEQ multiplex PCR, while TCRdb's copy carries only in-frame clones and drops some. The table includes under 2,500 clones, about four fifths detected once. The specimen was tumor tissue, collected from a patient treated with anti-PD-1 therapy. This TCR was sampled from a female donor with metastatic renal cell carcinoma.

The CDR3 DNA sequence: TGTGCCAGCAGTTTGGGGTCTGGGGCCAACGTCCTGACTTTC. Its translation is CASSLGSGANVLTF. The V call is TRBV6-1, the J call TRBJ2-6; no clear D gene. Germline V gives CDR1 MNHNS, CDR2 SASEGT. The V gene lost 5 bases and the J gene lost 1 base, with 6 bases spanning the gap. The CDR3 totals 14 residues.